The rows below give T cell receptor beta chains drawn from one sample of a study of neurological immune-mediated disorders. Using its own MiXCR run on the 5' RACE reads, TCRdb lists one record per CDR3 protein. The sample consists of some 53,000 distinct CDR3 sequences, around 16% of them appearing once. The sequenced sample was PBMCs. The receptors originated from a man in his sixties in good health. Both conserved end residues are part of each CDR3. Each record gives: CDR3 protein, CDR3 length, J gene, V gene.

CDR3aa: CASTEGASHNEQFF
len: 14
j_gene: TRBJ2-1
v_gene: TRBV5-1

CDR3aa: CSAGMRYEQYF
len: 11
j_gene: TRBJ2-7
v_gene: TRBV20-1

CDR3aa: CASSQGTGPSYEQYF
len: 15
j_gene: TRBJ2-7
v_gene: TRBV4-2

CDR3aa: CASSFPTLGPSYEQYF
len: 16
j_gene: TRBJ2-7
v_gene: TRBV5-5

CDR3aa: CSVRVTSQDTQYF
len: 13
j_gene: TRBJ2-3
v_gene: TRBV29-1

CDR3aa: CAITGGPWDTQYF
len: 13
j_gene: TRBJ2-3
v_gene: TRBV10-3

CDR3aa: CSARPTLAGNTGELFF
len: 16
j_gene: TRBJ2-2
v_gene: TRBV20-1

CDR3aa: CASSQGEGGGNEQFF
len: 15
j_gene: TRBJ2-1
v_gene: TRBV4-2

CDR3aa: CASSPPRQAYEQYF
len: 14
j_gene: TRBJ2-7
v_gene: TRBV27

CDR3aa: CASSSPRTSGMNEQYF
len: 16
j_gene: TRBJ2-7
v_gene: TRBV12-3/TRBV12-4

CDR3aa: CASSQPGNYEQYF
len: 13
j_gene: TRBJ2-7
v_gene: TRBV4-1

CDR3aa: CAISPVDIRYTEAFF
len: 15
j_gene: TRBJ1-1
v_gene: TRBV10-3

CDR3aa: CASSLIGQSMNTEAFF
len: 16
j_gene: TRBJ1-1
v_gene: TRBV7-6

CDR3aa: CASSSQGLAGARQVGQFF
len: 18
j_gene: TRBJ2-1
v_gene: TRBV28

CDR3aa: CDSSSNARPLEQFF
len: 14
j_gene: TRBJ2-1
v_gene: TRBV5-5